Presented here are 8 T cell receptor beta chains from one specimen sequenced in a study of graft-versus-host responses after intestinal transplantation. Antigens for these TCRs are unknown. The method was immunoSEQ multiplex PCR; TCRdb's version includes in-frame clones alone and lacks a portion of them. The sample lists around 100,000 clones; 90% to 95% were seen once. Material: unstimulated CD8+ T cells sorted from spleen or lymph node cells, obtained before transplant. These TCRs come from a human donor who was the organ donor for an intestinal transplant.

This clone occurred once. The chain uses TRBV2 and TRBJ2-1; the D gene is possibly TRBD2 (5 bases). Trimming shortened V by 11 bases and J by 5 bases, and 22 bases separated the two germline ends. Germline V CDR1 and CDR2: SNHLY, FYNNEI. The CDR3 loop spans 15 amino acids. The CDR3 DNA reads TGTGCCTCTTCCGAGGGTCCAAAGGTCCACAATGAGCAGTTCTTC. This encodes CASSEGPKVHNEQFF.

This chain links TRBV4-1 with TRBJ2-2, with a possible D match to TRBD2 (5 bases). The CDR3 has 15 amino acids. CDR1 and CDR2 from the germline V gene are MGHRA and YSYEKL. The V end was cut by 3 bases, the J end by 1 base, with 9 bases between. The CDR3 loop is CASSHGRGNTGELFF. CDR3 DNA sequence: TGCGCCAGCAGCCACGGACGGGGGAACACCGGGGAGCTGTTTTTT.

This chain connects TRBV10-1 to TRBJ2-5; TRBD1 or TRBD2 may be the D gene (5 bases each). Germline assignment: CDR1 WNHNN and CDR2 SYGVQD (reference sequence). V lost 3 bases, J lost 2 bases, and 7 bases lay in between. This CDR3 contains 13 residues. CDR3: CASSDGAQETQYF. The CDR3, as DNA: TGCGCCAGCAGTGACGGGGCTCAAGAGACCCAGTACTTC.

The chain is built from TRBV5-1 and TRBJ2-1; D possibly uses TRBD1 or TRBD2 (5 bases each). V was trimmed by 2 bases and J by 0 bases, leaving 18 bases between them. Per germline, CDR1 SGHRS and CDR2 YFSETQ. This CDR3 is 18 amino acids long. The CDR3 here is CASSFPAVLGTSYNEQFF. The CDR3 coding sequence is TGCGCCAGCAGCTTTCCCGCGGTCCTAGGGACCTCCTACAATGAGCAGTTCTTC.

The chain carries TRBV21-1 and TRBJ2-4; whether TRBD2, the table's D call, matches the DNA was not checked. TRBV21-1 is an annotated pseudogene. The length of the CDR3 is 15 residues. DNA of the CDR3: TGTGCCAGCCCCGTCGGTCAGCGTACCAAAAACATTCAGTACTTC. Translation gives CASPVGQRTKNIQYF.

The V call is TRBV19, the J call TRBJ1-2, with D maybe TRBD1 (5 bases). CDR1 is LNHDA and CDR2 is SQIVND in the germline V gene (reference sequence). V was clipped by 3 bases and J by 6 bases, with 14 bases between them. CDR3 size: 14 residues. The CDR3 is CASSIKGPLDGYTF. In DNA form, the CDR3 reads TGTGCCAGTAGTATCAAGGGACCGCTGGATGGCTACACCTTC. The whole variable domain, remainder taken from reference TRBV19 and TRBJ1-2, is DGGITQSPKYLFRKEGQNVTLSCEQNLNHDAMYWYRQDPGQGLRLIYYSQIVNDFQKGDIAEGYSVSREKKESFPLTVTSAQKNPTAFYLCASSIKGPLDGYTFGSGTRLTVV.

The DNA of the CDR3 is TGTGCCAGCAGTTTAACGGTCTCTGGGGCCAACGTCCTGACTTTC. It is translated as CASSLTVSGANVLTF. The V and J genes are TRBV27 and TRBJ2-6, with D unclear. V dropped 2 bases and J dropped 0 bases, with 5 bases sitting between them. The germline gives CDR1 MNHEY, CDR2 SMNVEV (reference sequence). The CDR3 length is 15 residues.

The V call is TRBV11-2, the J call TRBJ1-2; D might be TRBD1 (6 bases). CDR1 and CDR2 (germline): SGHAT, FQNNGV. The CDR3 is 15 amino acids. The V end lost 4 bases, the J end lost 5 bases, and 17 bases lay between the germline ends. The CDR3 DNA reads TGTGCCAGCAGCTCTAGCGGGGGCCTGCAGTATGGCTACACCTTC. The encoded protein is CASSSSGGLQYGYTF.